The 6 T cell receptor beta chains given below trace back to one sample, sequenced in a study of blood T cell repertoires in COVID-19. Using immunoSEQ multiplex PCR, the repertoire was profiled, and TCRdb retains in-frame clones only, with some absent. The sample has fewer than 350,000 clones, around 87% seen once. The sequencing sample was made of peripheral blood. The receptors stem from a woman aged 45-59 years who had recovered from COVID-19.

This chain joins TRBV28 and TRBJ2-7; TRBD1 might be the D (6 bases). This CDR3 comprises 13 residues. The V and J ends lost 6 bases and 3 bases respectively, with 12 bases between them. Germline V gene sequence: CDR1 MDHEN, CDR2 SYDVKM. The CDR3 loop reads CASSPNRVYEQYF. CDR3 bases: TGTGCCAGCAGCCCGAACAGGGTCTACGAGCAGTACTTC. The full variable domain, in which reference TRBV28 and TRBJ2-7 provide the parts outside the CDR3, is DVKVTQSSRYLVKRTGEKVFLECVQDMDHENMFWYRQDPGLGLRLIYFSYDVKMKEKGDIPEGYSVSREKKERFSLILESASTNQTSMYLCASSPNRVYEQYFGPGTRLTVT.

This clone turned up a few times. The chain uses TRBV6-5 and TRBJ1-2; D perhaps matches TRBD1 (6 bases). V lost 7 bases to trimming and J lost 2 bases, with 14 bases between them. The CDR3 sequence is 14 residues long. Germline lookup yields CDR1 MNHEY and CDR2 SVGAGI. The CDR3 region has the DNA TGTGCCAGCACCCACATGCAGGGGAACTATGGCTACACCTTC. Its translation is CASTHMQGNYGYTF.

The V gene is TRBV28, the J gene TRBJ1-1; D is undetermined. Trimming stripped 6 bases from V and 5 bases from J, with 10 bases between. The CDR3 totals 12 residues. The germline CDR1 and CDR2 sequences are MDHEN and SYDVKM. The CDR3 bases are TGTGCCAGCAGGACACCCGTAACTGAAGCTTTCTTT. It specifies CASRTPVTEAFF. Combining the CDR3 with reference TRBV28 and TRBJ1-1 gives the whole variable domain DVKVTQSSRYLVKRTGEKVFLECVQDMDHENMFWYRQDPGLGLRLIYFSYDVKMKEKGDIPEGYSVSREKKERFSLILESASTNQTSMYLCASRTPVTEAFFGQGTRLTVV.

The rearrangement joins TRBV28 to TRBJ2-3; 12 bases are a match to TRBD2. The J segment lost 14 bases and the V segment lost 5 bases, leaving 14 bases of the junction unmatched. From germline, CDR1 is MDHEN and CDR2 SYDVKM. This CDR3 region has 15 residues. Here the CDR3 DNA reads TGTGCCAGCAGTCCTGGCGGGCTAGCGGGGGGGGAATGGTATTTT. Translation gives CASSPGGLAGGEWYF.

The V and J genes are TRBV28 and TRBJ2-7; D is uncertain. The CDR3 is 13 amino acids. The V end lost 7 bases, the J end lost 2 bases, and 12 bases lay between the germline ends. The germline V gene encodes CDR1 MDHEN and CDR2 SYDVKM. CDR3 region: CASTPGRTYEQYF. In DNA form, the CDR3 reads TGTGCCAGCACCCCAGGCCGGACCTACGAGCAGTACTTC.

The CDR3: CASGIGAYEQYF. CDR3 sequence (DNA): TGTGCCAGCGGTATAGGAGCCTACGAGCAGTACTTC. J is TRBJ2-7 and V is TRBV2, with D unresolved. CDR3 size: 12 residues. Germline-derived CDR1 and CDR2 are SNHLY and FYNNEI. V lost 8 bases and J lost 2, with 10 bases in between.